Shown below are 24 T cell receptor beta chains from a single sample sequenced in a study of blood T cells in healthy people across ages. The second PCR ran roughly 6 to 11 cycles with a sample-barcoded 5' primer and J-beta primers. TCRdb passed the 5' RACE reads through MiXCR, listing each CDR3 protein once. The sample consists of 1 million or so distinct CDR3 sequences, around 43% of them appearing once. Sequenced material: blood. The origin of the receptors is a woman aged 55-69 years in good health.

V is TRBV5-1 and J is TRBJ2-1; tentative D call: TRBD2 (5 bases). V was shortened by 3 bases and J by 0 bases, with 13 bases between the two germline ends. The length of the CDR3 is 16 residues. The germline V gene encodes CDR1 SGHRS and CDR2 YFSETQ. In DNA form, the CDR3 reads TGCGCCAGCAGCTCTTTTTTAGCGACCTCCTACAATGAGCAGTTCTTC. It codes for CASSSFLATSYNEQFF.

This chain joins TRBV4-1 and TRBJ2-3; TRBD2 matches 10 bases. V lost 2 bases and J lost 4; bases outside the gene matches: 15. Germline CDR1 is MGHRA and CDR2 is YSYEKL. This CDR3 is 19 amino acids long. Here the CDR3 reads CASSQRWSGRADRADTQYF. The CDR3, as DNA: TGCGCCAGCAGCCAAAGGTGGAGCGGGAGGGCCGACCGCGCAGATACGCAGTATTTT.

The V and J genes are TRBV7-2 and TRBJ2-7; tentatively, D is TRBD1 or TRBD2 (5 bases each). CDR3 length: 21 amino acids. Germline V lookup: CDR1 SGHTA, CDR2 FQGNSA. V dropped 1 base and J dropped 2 bases, with 30 bases sitting between them. CDR3 DNA: TGTGCCAGCAGCTTAGGGCCCGACTTCATAGATCAGGGAGATGGGACCTACGAGCAGTACTTC. Translation: CASSLGPDFIDQGDGTYEQYF.

V gene TRBV11-2 combines with J gene TRBJ2-5; 9 bases match TRBD1. The CDR3 length is 17 residues. Germline loops: CDR1 SGHAT, CDR2 FQNNGV. V gave up 5 bases and J gave up 2 bases; unmatched junction bases: 12. The CDR3 is CASSQSPPGQGQETQYF. The DNA for the CDR3 is TGTGCCAGCAGCCAGTCCCCACCGGGACAGGGACAAGAGACCCAGTACTTC.

The chain carries TRBV4-2 and TRBJ2-7, with D possibly matching TRBD1 (5 bases). The length of the CDR3 is 14 residues. The V and J ends lost 1 base and 7 bases respectively, with 14 bases between them. The germline V gene has CDR1 LGHNA and CDR2 YNFKEQ. This chain's CDR3 is CASSQVRVDNEQYF. CDR3 bases: TGTGCCAGCAGCCAAGTCAGGGTAGACAATGAGCAGTACTTC.

This clonotype was recorded only once. This may be a read error, as it is one base from a much larger clone. The chain uses TRBV7-2 and TRBJ2-7; 7 bases align to TRBD1. The CDR3 contains 17 residues. Germline CDR1 reads SGHTA; CDR2 reads FQGNSA. CDR3 bases: TGTGCCAGCAACTTACAGATATCCACAGGGGTAACCTACGAGCAGTACTTC. Translation: CASNLQISTGVTYEQYF.

This clonotype was seen only a few times. V and J are TRBV10-3 and TRBJ2-3; D not resolved. CDR1 and CDR2 from the germline V gene are ENHRY and SYGVKD. Trimming shortened V by 0 bases and J by 0 bases, and 4 bases separated the two germline ends. CDR3 length: 14 amino acids. The CDR3 DNA sequence: TGTGCCATCAGTGAGTCATCCAGCACAGATACGCAGTATTTT. This encodes CAISESSSTDTQYF.

The chain recombines TRBV10-2 with TRBJ2-3; D is uncertain. Germline V lookup: CDR1 WSHSY, CDR2 SAAADI. V was cut by 5 bases and J by 6 bases, with 9 bases left in between. CDR3 length: 12 residues. CDR3 region: CASSWITDTQYF. CDR3 nucleotides: TGCGCCAGCAGTTGGATTACCGATACGCAGTATTTT.

The chain combines TRBV29-1 with TRBJ2-7, with D tentatively TRBD1 (6 bases). In germline, CDR1 is SQVTM, CDR2 ANQGSEA. The length of the CDR3 is 12 residues. V lost 6 bases to trimming and J lost 0 bases, with 9 bases between them. CDR3 sequence reads: CSVRGPSYEQYF. The CDR3 coding sequence is TGCAGCGTCAGGGGCCCCTCCTACGAGCAGTACTTC.

This clonotype was observed a few times. The chain has TRBV7-2 and TRBJ2-7; perhaps TRBD2 as D (6 bases). The CDR3 has 14 residues. Trimming stripped 1 base from V and 2 bases from J, with 9 bases between. In germline, CDR1 is SGHTA, CDR2 FQGNSA. The CDR3 here is CASSLGTMTYEQYF. Written as DNA, the CDR3 is TGTGCCAGCAGCTTAGGGACTATGACCTACGAGCAGTACTTC.

This chain connects TRBV5-6 to TRBJ2-7, with 9 bases matching TRBD2. CDR1 is SGHDT and CDR2 is YYEEEE in the germline V gene. The CDR3 is 17 residues long. With V trimmed by 1 base and J by 6 bases, 14 bases remained unmatched. This CDR3 reads CASSLRASGAPRGEQYF. The CDR3 bases are TGTGCCAGCAGCTTGCGGGCTAGCGGGGCTCCTCGGGGCGAGCAGTACTTC.

This chain links TRBV3-1 with TRBJ1-6, with D perhaps matching TRBD1 (5 bases). V lost 0 bases to trimming and J lost 8 bases, with 11 bases between them. The CDR3 spans 15 residues. Germline V CDR1 and CDR2: LGHDT, YNNKEL (reference sequence). The CDR3 reads CASSQDRDHHSPLHF. Written as DNA, the CDR3 is TGTGCCAGCAGCCAAGATAGGGACCATCATTCACCCCTCCACTTT.

The genes are TRBV7-9 and TRBJ2-1; D may be TRBD1 or TRBD2 (5 bases each). In germline, CDR1 is SEHNR, CDR2 FQNEAQ (reference sequence). The V end was cut by 4 bases, the J end by 5 bases, with 15 bases between. This CDR3 contains 15 residues. CDR3 sequence (DNA): TGTGCCAGCAGCTCTAACCGGGACCCAAACAATGAGCAGTTCTTC. Its translation is CASSSNRDPNNEQFF.

V gene TRBV9 combines with J gene TRBJ2-7; TRBD2 is a possible D gene (6 bases). The CDR3 extends over 14 amino acids. Germline V CDR1 and CDR2: SGDLS, YYNGEE. V was trimmed by 0 bases and J by 2 bases, leaving 9 bases between them. The CDR3 coding sequence is TGTGCCAGCAGCGTAGAGGGCGGGACCTACGAGCAGTACTTC. Its protein is CASSVEGGTYEQYF. Filled out from reference TRBV9 and TRBJ2-7, the complete variable domain reads DSGVTQTPKHLITATGQRVTLRCSPRSGDLSVYWYQQSLDQGLQFLIQYYNGEERAKGNILERFSAQQFPDLHSELNLSSLELGDSALYFCASSVEGGTYEQYFGPGTRLTVT.

This chain connects TRBV27 to TRBJ1-2, with unresolved D. The CDR3 runs 15 residues. Germline loops: CDR1 MNHEY, CDR2 SMNVEV (reference sequence). V lost 3 bases, J lost 0 bases, and 11 bases lay in between. In DNA form, the CDR3 reads TGTGCCAGCAGTTTTGGCCAGGACCCTAACTATGGCTACACCTTC. This translates into CASSFGQDPNYGYTF.

Details on this clonotype: At one of its ends the junction is not consistent with the germline gene, which may arise from a read error. The chain combines TRBV29-1 with TRBJ1-4; no definite D call. The CDR3 has 12 residues. Germline CDR1 SQVTM, CDR2 ANQGSEA. The CDR3 DNA follows: TGCAGCGTTCCCGGCGACGATGAAAGACTGTTTTTT. Protein: CSVPGDDERLFF.

The chain combines TRBV20-1 with TRBJ2-7, with TRBD2 identical over 7 bases. Looked up from germline, CDR1 is DFQATT and CDR2 is SNEGSKA (reference sequence). This CDR3 is 16 amino acids long. Trimming cost V 1 base and J 5 bases; bases outside gene matches: 14. CDR3 amino acids: CSARVVGTTYPHEQYF. The DNA for the CDR3 is TGCAGTGCTAGAGTGGTGGGGACTACCTACCCCCACGAGCAGTACTTC.

This chain connects TRBV24-1 to TRBJ2-1; no clear D. Between the trimmed V and J ends, which lost 7 bases and 3 bases, there was a span of 3 bases. The CDR3 spans 11 residues. Germline assignment: CDR1 KGHDR and CDR2 SFDVKD. The CDR3 DNA reads as TGTGCCACCAGCAACTACAATGAGCAGTTCTTC. Residues: CATSNYNEQFF.

Comments on this clonotype: The junction departs from germline at one end; a sequencing error may be responsible. The J gene is TRBJ1-5, the V gene TRBV6-2 or TRBV6-3; perhaps TRBD1 as D (5 bases). Germline assignment: CDR1 MNHEY and CDR2 SVGEGT. CDR3 length: 12 residues. CDR3 protein: CASSIPKGPRHF. In nucleotides, the CDR3 is TGTGCCAGCAGTATCCCTAAGGGGCCCCGGCATTTT.

The chain links TRBV7-9 to TRBJ1-4; TRBD1 matches 9 bases. CDR1 SEHNR and CDR2 FQNEAQ come from the germline V gene (reference sequence). The CDR3 spans 17 residues. Trimming cost V 2 bases and J 7 bases; bases outside gene matches: 11. The CDR3 protein is CASSLILGTGYGEKLFF. As DNA, the CDR3 is TGTGCCAGCAGCTTAATCTTGGGGACAGGGTACGGTGAAAAACTGTTTTTT. Looking up the rest from reference TRBV7-9 and TRBJ1-4 gives the full variable domain: DTGVSQNPRHKITKRGQNVTFRCDPISEHNRLYWYRQTLGQGPEFLTYFQNEAQLEKSRLLSDRFSAERPKGSFSTLEIQRTEQGDSAMYLCASSLILGTGYGEKLFFGSGTQLSVL.

This clonotype was seen more than once but under ten times. V and J are TRBV29-1 and TRBJ2-1; 8 nucleotides match TRBD2. Trimming took 6 bases from V and 1 from J; bases not matched to a gene: 11. The V gene's germline CDR1 is SQVTM and CDR2 ANQGSEA. There are 16 residues in the CDR3. DNA of the CDR3: TGCAGCGTCCTTGGAGCGGGAGATATTTCCTACAATGAGCAGTTCTTC. Its protein is CSVLGAGDISYNEQFF.

This clonotype has more than one count but fewer than ten. This chain joins TRBV29-1 and TRBJ2-1; D is unresolved. The CDR3 is 17 amino acids. Germline V gives CDR1 SQVTM, CDR2 ANQGSEA. The V gene lost 0 bases and the J gene lost 0 bases, with 15 bases spanning the gap. CDR3 sequence: CSVEDRLASGSYNEQFF. CDR3 nucleotides: TGCAGCGTTGAAGATCGTCTGGCGTCGGGCTCCTACAATGAGCAGTTCTTC.

The V and J genes are TRBV2 and TRBJ2-7; D might be TRBD1 (6 bases). The germline V gene encodes CDR1 SNHLY and CDR2 FYNNEI. Trimming cost V 6 bases and J 3 bases, with 15 bases left between them. This CDR3 spans 14 amino acids. The CDR3 region has the DNA TGTGCCAGCAGCCAGGGGCTAGGCTACTACGAGCAGTACTTC. Translating gives CASSQGLGYYEQYF.

The chain has TRBV15 and TRBJ2-4; 7 bases are shared with TRBD2. Judging by the DNA end, TRBJ2-7 fits better; the J call may be wrong. The CDR3 sequence is 15 residues long. Germline CDR1 and CDR2: LNHNV and YYDKDF (reference sequence). The CDR3 loop is CATSRDPGGAYEQYF. The CDR3 nucleotides are TGTGCCACCAGCAGAGATCCGGGGGGAGCCTACGAGCAGTACTTC.